This entry features one T cell receptor (beta chain) sequence. Antigen: not known. Germline V CDR1 and CDR2: SEHNR, FQNEAQ (reference sequence). V trimming: 7 bases; J trimming: 6 bases; junction bases outside the gene matches: 15. The CDR3 covers 16 residues. The sample is drawn from a study of T cell responses to AZD1222 COVID-19 vaccine. Study-level results: White British donors predominated, females outnumbered males, and clonal diversity was possibly underestimated. Repertoire sampling happened only post peak T cell response. A rise in Spike-specific TCR breadth and depth followed two AZD1222 doses. Seropositive AZD1222 recipients at baseline numbered only five or six.

The protocol was immunoSEQ multiplex PCR, while the TCRdb copy is restricted to in-frame clones and leaves out a portion. The sample records 95,000 to 150,000 clones, 92% being singletons. The source is an adult who received the AZD1222 COVID-19 vaccine. This chain uses TRBV7-9 with TRBJ2-3; TRBD1 agrees at 8 bases. This sample comprised peripheral blood, obtained 28 days after the second AZD1222 dose. CDR3 DNA sequence: TGTGCCAGCACCCAAAGTCGGGCAGGGGGCTGGGATACGCAGTATTTT. Its translation: CASTQSRAGGWDTQYF. The entire variable domain, with the rest obtained from reference TRBV7-9 and TRBJ2-3, is as follows: DTGVSQNPRHKITKRGQNVTFRCDPISEHNRLYWYRQTLGQGPEFLTYFQNEAQLEKSRLLSDRFSAERPKGSFSTLEIQRTEQGDSAMYLCASTQSRAGGWDTQYFGPGTRLTVL.